Listed here are 9 T cell receptor beta chains from one sample, sequenced in a study of human thymus T cells. Resections were taken during corrective heart surgery, and the thymus tissue came from these. TCRdb keeps only in-frame clones here, not all; method: immunoSEQ multiplex PCR. Of roughly 130,000 clones listed, about 93% are singletons. Sequenced: thymus tissue. The receptor set was obtained from a boy in the first two years of life with a congenital heart defect but otherwise immunologically healthy.

The chain couples TRBV28 to TRBJ1-2; the D is unclear. Germline V CDR1 and CDR2: MDHEN, SYDVKM. There are 11 residues in the CDR3. V lost 4 bases and J lost 4, with 4 bases in between. CDR3 nucleotides: TGTGCCAGCAGTTCAGTCTATGGCTACACCTTC. This translates into CASSSVYGYTF.

V is TRBV11-3 and J is TRBJ2-5, with TRBD1 matching over 11 bases. The germline CDR1 and CDR2 sequences are SGHNT and YENEEA. The CDR3 is 17 residues long. V shed 5 bases and J 3 bases; nucleotides not matched to a gene: 11. The CDR3 DNA reads TGTGCCAGCAGCACTCTCCCGGGACAGGGGGGGGAAGAGACCCAGTACTTC. Translating it yields CASSTLPGQGGEETQYF. Drawing the rest from reference TRBV11-3 and TRBJ2-5, the complete variable domain is EAGVVQSPRYKIIEKKQPVAFWCNPISGHNTLYWYLQNLGQGPELLIRYENEEAVDDSQLPKDRFSAERLKGVDSTLKIQPAELGDSAVYLCASSTLPGQGGEETQYFGPGTRLLVL.

The V and J genes are TRBV20-1 and TRBJ1-2; D unresolved. Germline CDR1 is DFQATT and CDR2 is SNEGSKA (reference sequence). The germline V and J ends were trimmed by 5 bases and 7 bases, with 5 bases remaining between them. This CDR3 is built from 9 residues. CDR3 nucleotides: TGCAGTGCTGCCCCTGGCTACACCTTC. Translated: CSAAPGYTF.

This clone was found once. The chain joins TRBV15 to TRBJ1-1, with 10 bases lining up with TRBD1. Germline V gene sequence: CDR1 LNHNV, CDR2 YYDKDF (reference sequence). The ends lost 1 base at V and 0 bases at J; junction bases unmatched: 11. The CDR3 length is 19 residues. In nucleotides, the CDR3 is TGTGCCACCAGCAGAGGACAGGGGGCTTCAGTGGACATGAACACTGAAGCTTTCTTT. Its protein is CATSRGQGASVDMNTEAFF.

The chain links TRBV2 to TRBJ1-2, with D possibly matching TRBD1 (5 bases). The V and J ends lost 0 bases and 8 bases respectively, with 10 bases between them. The germline gives CDR1 SNHLY, CDR2 FYNNEI. This CDR3 has 13 residues. The chain's CDR3 is CASSEAGPGGYTF. The DNA for the CDR3 is TGTGCCAGCAGTGAAGCGGGGCCGGGCGGCTACACCTTC. Full variable domain (outside the CDR3, taken from reference TRBV2 and TRBJ1-2): EPEVTQTPSHQVTQMGQEVILRCVPISNHLYFYWYRQILGQKVEFLVSFYNNEISEKSEIFDDQFSVERPDGSNFTLKIRSTKLEDSAMYFCASSEAGPGGYTFGSGTRLTVV.

The V and J genes are TRBV7-9 and TRBJ2-5; D is possibly TRBD2 (6 bases). This CDR3 has 18 amino acids. Germline CDR1 is SEHNR and CDR2 is FQNEAQ (reference sequence). V lost 5 bases and J 0 bases, leaving 22 bases between the germline ends. CDR3 in amino acids: CASSDKPWRVSYQETQYF. CDR3 sequence (DNA): TGTGCCAGCAGCGATAAGCCTTGGAGGGTCTCGTACCAAGAGACCCAGTACTTC.

The J gene is TRBJ2-3, the V gene TRBV5-1; the match to TRBD2 covers 7 bases. The length of the CDR3 is 16 residues. Looked up from germline, CDR1 is SGHRS and CDR2 is YFSETQ. Losses at the gene ends were 0 bases for V and 5 bases for J; bases not matched to a gene: 9. CDR3 amino acids: CASSLAGGTRGDTQYF. CDR3 nucleotides: TGCGCCAGCAGCTTGGCCGGGGGGACCCGGGGAGATACGCAGTATTTT.

The genes are TRBV19 and TRBJ1-2; possible D gene TRBD1, 5 bases. V was cut by 3 bases and J by 8 bases, with 19 bases left in between. The CDR3 covers 15 residues. Germline values: CDR1 LNHDA, CDR2 SQIVND (reference sequence). This CDR3 reads CASSIGSGAFGGYTF. CDR3 coding DNA: TGTGCCAGTAGTATTGGGTCTGGGGCCTTTGGAGGCTACACCTTC.

V is TRBV5-4 and J is TRBJ1-1; no clear D. This CDR3 comprises 16 residues. Germline V gene sequence: CDR1 SGHNT, CDR2 YYREEE (reference sequence). V lost 0 bases, J lost 0 bases, and 12 bases lay in between. CDR3 DNA: TGTGCCAGCAGCTTGGATATTTGGACTCTGAACACTGAAGCTTTCTTT. Encoded protein: CASSLDIWTLNTEAFF. Filled out from reference TRBV5-4 and TRBJ1-1, the complete variable domain reads ETGVTQSPTHLIKTRGQQVTLRCSSQSGHNTVSWYQQALGQGPQFIFQYYREEENGRGNFPPRFSGLQFPNYSSELNVNALELDDSALYLCASSLDIWTLNTEAFFGQGTRLTVV.